This T cell receptor beta chain was sequenced during a study of T cell changes during pregnancy in multiple sclerosis. Here immunoSEQ multiplex PCR was the method, and the copy in TCRdb shows in-frame clones only, minus some. The table shows 30,000 to 45,000 clones, with around 90% occurring only once. This CDR3 contains 14 residues. V dropped 6 bases and J dropped 5; count of bases not matched to a gene: 3. Germline CDR1 is SEHNR and CDR2 is FQNEAQ (reference sequence). The clonotype was recovered from a female donor in good health, enrolled as a control in a pregnancy study. The sequences come from CD4+ T cells from peripheral blood mononuclear cells, collected after pregnancy. This rearrangement joins TRBV7-9 to TRBJ1-4; 10 positions agree with TRBD1. CDR3 sequence reads: CASSQGQGNEKLFF. Written as DNA, the CDR3 is TGTGCCAGCAGTCAGGGACAGGGGAATGAAAAACTGTTTTTT.